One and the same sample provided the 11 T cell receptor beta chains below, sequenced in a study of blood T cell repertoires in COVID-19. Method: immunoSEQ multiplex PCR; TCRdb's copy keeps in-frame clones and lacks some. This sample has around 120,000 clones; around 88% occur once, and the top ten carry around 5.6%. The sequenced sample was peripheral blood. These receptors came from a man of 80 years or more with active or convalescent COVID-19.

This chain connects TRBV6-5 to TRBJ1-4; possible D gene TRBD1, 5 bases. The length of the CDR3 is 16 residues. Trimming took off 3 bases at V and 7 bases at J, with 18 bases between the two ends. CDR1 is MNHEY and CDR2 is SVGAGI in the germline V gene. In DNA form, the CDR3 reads TGTGCCAGCAGTTATGGGGGGTCGATTTTTTCTGAAAAACTGTTTTTT. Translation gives CASSYGGSIFSEKLFF.

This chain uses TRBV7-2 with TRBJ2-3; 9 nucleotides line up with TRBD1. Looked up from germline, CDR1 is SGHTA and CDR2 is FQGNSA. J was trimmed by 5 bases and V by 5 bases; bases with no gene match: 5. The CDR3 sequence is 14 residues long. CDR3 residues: CASSKTGGIDTQYF. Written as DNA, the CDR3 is TGTGCCAGCAGCAAGACAGGGGGGATAGATACGCAGTATTTT.

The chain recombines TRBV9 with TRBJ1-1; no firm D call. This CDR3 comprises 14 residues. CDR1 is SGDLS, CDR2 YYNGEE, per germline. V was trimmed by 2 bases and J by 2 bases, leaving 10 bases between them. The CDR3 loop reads CASSVARINTEAFF. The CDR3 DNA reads TGTGCCAGCAGCGTTGCCAGGATCAACACTGAAGCTTTCTTT.

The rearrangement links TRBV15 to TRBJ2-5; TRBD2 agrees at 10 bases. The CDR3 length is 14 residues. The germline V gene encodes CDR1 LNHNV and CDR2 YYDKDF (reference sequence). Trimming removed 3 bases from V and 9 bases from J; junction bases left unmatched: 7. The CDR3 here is CATSRERGGQPQYF. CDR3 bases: TGTGCCACCAGCAGGGAGCGGGGGGGCCAACCCCAGTACTTC.

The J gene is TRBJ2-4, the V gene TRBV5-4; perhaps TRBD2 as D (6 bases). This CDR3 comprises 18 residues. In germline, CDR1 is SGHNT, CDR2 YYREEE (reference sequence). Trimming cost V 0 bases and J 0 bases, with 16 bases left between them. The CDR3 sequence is CASSLASDPLVAKNIQYF. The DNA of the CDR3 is TGTGCCAGCAGCTTGGCTAGCGACCCGCTGGTAGCCAAAAACATTCAGTACTTC.

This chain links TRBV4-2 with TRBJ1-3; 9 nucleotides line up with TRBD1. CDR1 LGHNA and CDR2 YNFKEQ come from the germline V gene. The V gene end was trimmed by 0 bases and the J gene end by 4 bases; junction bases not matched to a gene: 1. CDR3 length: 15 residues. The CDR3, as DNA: TGTGCCAGCAGCCAAGAACAGGGGGCCGGAAACACCATATATTTT. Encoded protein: CASSQEQGAGNTIYF.

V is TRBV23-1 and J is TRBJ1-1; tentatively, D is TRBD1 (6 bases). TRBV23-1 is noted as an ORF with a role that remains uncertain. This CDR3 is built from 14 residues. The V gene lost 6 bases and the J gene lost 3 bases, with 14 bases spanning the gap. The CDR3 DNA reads TGCGCCAGCAGAGAGTACGCAGGGGACACTGAAGCTTTCTTT. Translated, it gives CASREYAGDTEAFF.

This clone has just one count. The CDR3 sequence is CASSEGGTALSATNEKLFF. The CDR3 DNA reads TGCGCCAGCAGCGAAGGAGGGACAGCCTTGTCTGCAACTAATGAAAAACTGTTTTTT. The gene calls are TRBV4-3 and TRBJ1-4, with TRBD1 matching 7 bases. The V gene's germline CDR1 is LGHNA and CDR2 YSLEER. Unmatched junction bases numbered 15, after V lost 5 bases and J lost 0 bases. This CDR3 comprises 19 residues.

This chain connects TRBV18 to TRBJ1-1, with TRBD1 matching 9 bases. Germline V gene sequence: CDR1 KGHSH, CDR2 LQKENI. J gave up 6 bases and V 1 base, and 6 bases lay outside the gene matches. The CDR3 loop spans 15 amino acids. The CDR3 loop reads CASSPLGTGFPEAFF. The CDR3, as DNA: TGTGCCAGCTCACCACTTGGGACAGGGTTCCCTGAAGCTTTCTTT.

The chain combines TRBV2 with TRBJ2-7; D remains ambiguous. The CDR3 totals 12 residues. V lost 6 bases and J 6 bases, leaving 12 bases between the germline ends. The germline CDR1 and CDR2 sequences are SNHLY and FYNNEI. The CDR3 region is CASRELPSEQYF. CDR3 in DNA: TGTGCCAGCAGGGAGCTTCCTTCCGAGCAGTACTTC.

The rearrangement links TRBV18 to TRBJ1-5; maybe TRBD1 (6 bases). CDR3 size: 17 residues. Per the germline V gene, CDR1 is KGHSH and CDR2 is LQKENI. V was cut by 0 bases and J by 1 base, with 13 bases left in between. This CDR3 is CASSPPGTGFSNQPQHF. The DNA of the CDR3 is TGTGCCAGCTCACCACCGGGTACAGGGTTCAGCAATCAGCCCCAGCATTTT.